One sample yielded the 29 T cell receptor beta chains listed below, sequenced in a study of prognosis after radiotherapy for stage I lung cancer. CDR3 of TCR beta was amplified from genomic DNA via a two-round multiplex PCR. First-round PCR used primers specific to each TRBV and TRBJ gene. One entry per CDR3 protein results from TCRdb running MiXCR on the multiplex PCR reads. The table records 31,000 or so distinct CDR3 sequences, about 43% of them present only once. Here the sequenced sample was PBMCs, taken before or after stereotactic body radiation therapy (not recorded which). All receptors derive from a donor at least 50 years old with non-small cell lung cancer.

This clonotype was recorded once. The gene calls are TRBV18 and TRBJ2-5; 8 bases match TRBD1. Trimming took 3 bases from V and 3 from J; bases not matched to a gene: 6. CDR1 and CDR2 (germline): KGHSH, LQKENI. This CDR3 spans 15 amino acids. Here the CDR3 DNA reads TGTGCCAGCTCACCTATGGGACAGGTGGAAGAGACCCAGTACTTC. Amino acid sequence: CASSPMGQVEETQYF.

The count of this clonotype is one. A far larger clone lies a single base away; this is likely a read error. This is likely a read error, given that the CDR3 carries no conserved phenylalanine or tryptophan at its end. V is TRBV12-3 or TRBV12-4 and J is TRBJ2-5; no definite D call. The closer fit of TRBJ2-1 to the DNA end suggests the J call may be wrong. The CDR3 runs 12 residues. The CDR3 nucleotides are TGTGCCAGCAGTTTCATGGGGAATGAGCAGTTCTTA. Its translation is CASSFMGNEQFL.

CDR3 sequence (DNA): TGTGCCACCAGTGATGGGGGTGGCAATGAGCAGTTCTTC. Protein sequence: CATSDGGGNEQFF. The J gene is TRBJ2-1, the V gene TRBV24-1; tentatively, D is TRBD1 or TRBD2 (5 bases each). Germline CDR1 reads KGHDR; CDR2 reads SFDVKD. This CDR3 comprises 13 residues. Trimming removed 3 bases from V and 6 bases from J, with 8 bases in between.

In regard to this clonotype: The germline gene is not matched at one end of the junction; a read error may be the cause. This chain uses TRBV11-1 with TRBJ2-7, with D perhaps matching TRBD2 (6 bases). The CDR3 spans 15 residues. The germline CDR1 and CDR2 sequences are SGHAT and FQDESV (reference sequence). The CDR3 spells CASSLGLSAYNEQYF. In nucleotides, the CDR3 is TGTGCCAGCAGTTTAGGACTATCCGCCTACAACGAGCAGTACTTC.

This clonotype was detected many times. The gene calls are TRBV12-3 or TRBV12-4 and TRBJ1-1; D is uncertain. The ends were cut back, 6 bases at V and 0 bases at J, with 5 bases in the middle. The CDR3 consists of 12 residues. The CDR3 DNA is TGTGCCAGCAGGATTATGAACACTGAAGCTTTCTTT. Its translation is CASRIMNTEAFF.

The chain has TRBV5-1 and TRBJ1-2, with 7 bases matching TRBD1. J was trimmed by 4 bases and V by 0 bases; bases with no gene match: 3. This CDR3 contains 14 residues. Per germline, CDR1 SGHRS and CDR2 YFSETQ. For the CDR3, the DNA is TGCGCCAGCAGCTTGGTACAGGGGCTCTATGGCTACACCTTC. Amino acids: CASSLVQGLYGYTF.

Notes on this clonotype: This likely stems from a read error, as it lies one base from a far larger clone. This chain connects TRBV27 to TRBJ2-5, with 7 bases that match TRBD1. Gene TRBJ2-1 matches the end of the DNA better, so the J call may be wrong. Germline CDR1 reads MNHEY; CDR2 reads SMNVEV (reference sequence). The CDR3 length is 15 residues. CDR3 in amino acids: CASSTPGQNYNDQFF. In DNA, the CDR3 is TGTGCCAGCAGCACACCGGGACAGAACTACAATGATCAGTTCTTC.

Ten or more counts support this clonotype. The chain employs TRBV5-5 and TRBJ2-2; 16 bases agree with TRBD2. The CDR3 has 18 residues. With 4 bases clipped from V and 3 bases from J, the junction kept 6 bases outside the gene matches. Germline V CDR1 and CDR2: SGHKS, YYEKEE (reference sequence). The CDR3 DNA sequence: TGTGCCAGCAGCGGGACTAGCGGGAGGGAACGGCACACCGGGGAGCTGTTTTTT. Translating gives CASSGTSGRERHTGELFF.

On this clonotype: A far larger clone is a single base away, which makes a read error likely. The chain combines TRBV6-9 with TRBJ1-4, with a weak D call TRBD1 (5 bases). CDR1 is MNHGY, CDR2 SVAAGI, per germline. Trimming shortened V by 3 bases and J by 10 bases, and 12 bases separated the two germline ends. This CDR3 is 13 amino acids long. In nucleotides, the CDR3 is TGTGCCAGCAGTTACTCGAAAGGGGTAAAACTGTTTTTT. Translated: CASSYSKGVKLFF.

V gene TRBV2 combines with J gene TRBJ2-5; TRBD2 is a possible D gene (6 bases). Germline V gives CDR1 SNHLY, CDR2 FYNNEI. With 5 bases removed from V and 13 bases from J, the gap between germline ends came to 20 bases. The CDR3 has 13 residues. CDR3 in DNA: TGTGCCAGCAGTATGACTAGATCAGAGACACTGTACTTC. Protein: CASSMTRSETLYF.

Regarding this clonotype: A read error likely explains this, since a far larger clone differs by one base. The rearrangement uses TRBV6-2 or TRBV6-3 and TRBJ1-2, with D unclear. This CDR3 region has 14 residues. The V end lost 6 bases, the J end lost 7 bases, and 18 bases lay between the germline ends. Germline V CDR1 and CDR2: MNHEY, SVGEGT. The CDR3 is CASSPVTESTGYTF. CDR3 in DNA: TGTGCCAGCAGCCCCGTGACGGAAAGCACTGGCTACACCTTC.

This chain connects TRBV24-1 to TRBJ1-1; TRBD1 is a possible D gene (5 bases). Per the germline V gene, CDR1 is KGHDR and CDR2 is SFDVKD. V was clipped by 2 bases and J by 0 bases, with 9 bases between them. The CDR3 is 15 residues long. CDR3 DNA sequence: TGTGCCACCAGTGATTCCACAGGTGTGAACACTGAAGCTTTCTTT. Translated, it gives CATSDSTGVNTEAFF.

The genes are TRBV12-5 and TRBJ1-2, with TRBD1 identical over 10 bases. The CDR3 is made up of 14 amino acids. V shed 8 bases and J 4 bases; nucleotides not matched to a gene: 7. The germline CDR1 and CDR2 sequences are LGHNT and FRNRAP. Here the CDR3 reads CASCLTGGVYGYTF. The CDR3, as DNA: TGTGCTAGTTGTCTGACAGGGGGCGTCTATGGCTACACCTTC.

This clonotype was recorded only once. Germline is not matched at one junction end, which may reflect a read error. DNA for the CDR3: TGTGCCACCGAGGGACGCGTGGACACTGAATCTTTCTTT. Residues: CATEGRVDTESFF. The chain couples TRBV19 to TRBJ1-1, with a possible D match to TRBD1 (5 bases). CDR3 length: 13 residues. Germline CDR1 is LNHDA and CDR2 is SQIVND (reference sequence).

The chain carries TRBV7-3 and TRBJ2-2; D remains unclear. Germline CDR1 SGHTA, CDR2 FQGTGA. The CDR3 length is 17 residues. The V gene lost 8 bases and the J gene lost 3 bases, with 22 bases spanning the gap. The CDR3 DNA follows: TGTGCCAGCGTCCCCTTCGCAGGATTTATCGACACCGGGGAGCTGTTTTTT. Protein: CASVPFAGFIDTGELFF. Filled out from reference TRBV7-3 and TRBJ2-2, the complete variable domain reads GAGVSQTPSNKVTEKGKYVELRCDPISGHTALYWYRQSLGQGPEFLIYFQGTGAADDSGLPNDRFFAVRPEGSVSTLKIQRTERGDSAVYLCASVPFAGFIDTGELFFGEGSRLTVL.

The chain is built from TRBV28 and TRBJ2-7, with 8 bases matching TRBD2. Germline trimming cut 4 bases from V and 0 bases from J; bases unmatched to any gene: 5. CDR1 is MDHEN and CDR2 is SYDVKM in the germline V gene. The CDR3 covers 15 residues. In nucleotides, the CDR3 is TGTGCCAGCAGTTCGATAGCGGGACCCTCCTACGAGCAGTACTTC. This encodes CASSSIAGPSYEQYF.

This clonotype was found many times. V and J are TRBV28 and TRBJ2-2; D not certain. The CDR3 extends over 12 amino acids. The germline V and J ends were trimmed by 4 bases and 3 bases, with 3 bases remaining between them. The germline V gene has CDR1 MDHEN and CDR2 SYDVKM. In DNA form, the CDR3 reads TGTGCCAGCAGTTCCTACACCGGGGAGCTGTTTTTT. Translation gives CASSSYTGELFF.

This clonotype was observed at least ten times. The V gene is TRBV7-9, the J gene TRBJ2-7, with D tentatively TRBD1 or TRBD2 (5 bases each). Trimming took off 4 bases at V and 0 bases at J, with 22 bases between the two ends. In germline, CDR1 is SEHNR, CDR2 FQNEAQ (reference sequence). The CDR3 runs to 18 residues. The DNA of the CDR3 is TGTGCCAGCAGCTCCGGGGCTCTAAATTATTACCGCTCCTACGAGCAGTACTTC. Amino acid sequence: CASSSGALNYYRSYEQYF.

This clonotype has ten or more counts. The CDR3 here is CASQDLTNTGELFF. CDR3 DNA: TGTGCTTCTCAGGACTTAACGAACACCGGGGAGCTGTTTTTT. The chain joins TRBV12-5 to TRBJ2-2, with D perhaps TRBD2 (5 bases). There are 14 residues in the CDR3. From germline, CDR1 is LGHNT and CDR2 FRNRAP. V was cut by 11 bases and J by 0 bases, with 13 bases left in between.

For this clonotype: Without the conserved terminal phenylalanine or tryptophan, this CDR3 likely stems from a read error. The rearrangement uses TRBV24-1 and TRBJ2-3; the match to TRBD2 covers 14 bases. The trim removed 3 bases at V and 4 bases at J, leaving 8 bases unmatched. Germline V lookup: CDR1 KGHDR, CDR2 SFDVKD. The CDR3 is 18 residues long. The CDR3 region is CATSDGATSGRGADTQYL. The DNA for the CDR3 is TGTGCCACCAGTGATGGTGCGACTAGCGGGAGGGGAGCAGATACGCAGTATTTG.

This clonotype was observed at least ten times. The chain couples TRBV7-9 to TRBJ2-1; no reliable D call. V was cut by 3 bases and J by 8 bases, with 11 bases left in between. This CDR3 comprises 13 residues. Germline assignment: CDR1 SEHNR and CDR2 FQNEAQ (reference sequence). DNA for the CDR3: TGTGCCAGCAGCTTTGCCGGGTATGATGAGCAGTTCTTC. It yields the protein CASSFAGYDEQFF. Complete variable domain (other parts from reference TRBV7-9 and TRBJ2-1): DTGVSQNPRHKITKRGQNVTFRCDPISEHNRLYWYRQTLGQGPEFLTYFQNEAQLEKSRLLSDRFSAERPKGSFSTLEIQRTEQGDSAMYLCASSFAGYDEQFFGPGTRLTVL.

Of note for this clonotype: This is likely an artifact of a read error, given a far larger clone one base away. The rearrangement joins TRBV6-8 to TRBJ1-1; tentatively, D is TRBD1 (5 bases). The V end was cut by 5 bases, the J end by 11 bases, with 18 bases between. The germline CDR1 and CDR2 sequences are MNHGY and SAAAGT. The CDR3 sequence is 13 residues long. CDR3 amino acids: CASSGGEEEWAFF. CDR3 nucleotides: TGTGCCAGCAGTGGGGGAGAGGAGGAGTGGGCTTTCTTT.

With respect to this clonotype: This may be a read error: a much more frequent sequence differs by one nucleotide. The CDR3 region is CSGLAGFYNEQLF. The CDR3 region has the DNA TGCAGTGGACTAGCGGGCTTCTACAATGAGCAGCTCTTC. The gene calls are TRBV20-1 and TRBJ2-1, with 10 bases identical to TRBD2. This CDR3 region has 13 residues. CDR1 is DFQATT, CDR2 SNEGSKA, per germline (reference sequence).

Concerning this clonotype: A far larger clone differs by one base, so this is likely a read error. The CDR3 nucleotides read TGTGCCTGGGGACAGGCTCAGAACAATGAGAAGTTCTTC. This encodes CAWGQAQNNEKFF. This chain uses TRBV30 with TRBJ2-4; 7 bases are a match to TRBD1. CDR3 length: 13 residues. Germline-derived CDR1 and CDR2 are GTSNPN and SVGIG (reference sequence).

The sample holds a few counts of this clonotype. One base away lies a much larger clone, so this may be a sequencing read error. The genes are TRBV20-1 and TRBJ2-5; D call uncertain. V shed 5 bases and J shed 5 bases, with 9 bases lying between them. The CDR3 covers 11 residues. Germline values: CDR1 DFQATT, CDR2 SNEGSKA (reference sequence). CDR3 sequence: CSAYMGETQYF. For the CDR3, the DNA is TGCAGTGCTTACATGGGGGAGACCCAGTACTTC.

Comments on this clonotype: Relative to the germline gene, one junction end is altered; a read error may explain this. This chain joins TRBV20-1 and TRBJ2-5, with 12 bases aligning to TRBD2. The CDR3 is 16 residues long. Germline loops: CDR1 DFQATT, CDR2 SNEGSKA (reference sequence). The CDR3 nucleotides read TGCATTGCTAGGGGGACTAGCGGGCCCGCGCAAGATACCCAGTACTTC. Its translation is CIARGTSGPAQDTQYF.

J is TRBJ1-1 and V is TRBV6-5, with unresolved D. The germline gives CDR1 MNHEY, CDR2 SVGAGI. The CDR3 consists of 17 residues. V was shortened by 2 bases and J by 2 bases, with 18 bases between the two germline ends. CDR3 region: CASSYSRIGWPNTEAFF. The CDR3 coding sequence is TGTGCCAGCAGTTACAGTCGGATTGGGTGGCCAAACACTGAAGCTTTCTTT.

This clonotype was found once. The chain uses TRBV5-1 and TRBJ2-5; D possibly matches TRBD1 or TRBD2 (5 bases each). The germline V gene encodes CDR1 SGHRS and CDR2 YFSETQ. This CDR3 has 14 residues. Trimming shortened V by 4 bases and J by 11 bases, and 21 bases separated the two germline ends. This CDR3 is CASSHGTAQEAQYF. CDR3 bases: TGCGCCAGCAGCCACGGGACGGCCCAAGAGGCACAGTACTTC.

The rearrangement uses TRBV20-1 and TRBJ2-7; the D call may be TRBD1 or TRBD2 (5 bases each). Trimming removed 3 bases at V and 3 bases at J, with 9 bases between. The CDR3 covers 12 residues. Germline assignment: CDR1 DFQATT and CDR2 SNEGSKA (reference sequence). The CDR3 spells CSASGGNYEQYF. DNA of the CDR3: TGCAGTGCTAGTGGGGGTAACTACGAGCAGTACTTC.